The sequence of this T cell receptor (beta chain) was determined in a study of blood T cells in healthy people across ages. Study overall: Template switching recovered approximately one barcoded beta molecule for every two T cells.

This clonotype was observed a single time. Germline is not matched at one junction end, which may reflect a read error. Investigators took around 11 milliliters of peripheral blood from every donor. The CDR3 spans 16 residues. Looked up from germline, CDR1 is DFQATT and CDR2 is SNEGSKA (reference sequence). Together with a sample-barcoded 5' primer, a J-beta primer mix was included in a second PCR lasting roughly 7 to 11 cycles. Each TCR beta cDNA got a 12-nucleotide random molecular identifier. TCRdb redid the calling of the 5' RACE reads with MiXCR, one entry per CDR3 protein. The sample holds roughly 1.4 million distinct CDR3 sequences; roughly 60% are singletons and the top ten take over 5.5%.

What was sequenced was blood. The receptor was isolated from a man in his late teens or twenties in good health. V gene TRBV20-1 combines with J gene TRBJ2-3; 8 bases line up with TRBD2. CDR3: CSAWRDREGLADTQYF. In DNA form, the CDR3 reads TGCAGTGCCTGGAGGGACCGGGAGGGCCTTGCAGATACGCAGTATTTC.